This section outlines one T cell receptor beta chain sequence together with its context. This clonotype was seen more than once but under ten times. Its binding antigen is unknown. Per-base qualities were not stored, and no clone one base away is much larger. V is trimmed back by 4 bases and J by 11 bases, and the junction contains 4 bases that no gene match accounts for. The germline V gene provides CDR1 MNHEY and CDR2 SVGAGI. Inclusive of the bounding cysteine and phenylalanine, the CDR3 is 11 residues long. The only DNA kept is the CDR3, 33 bases in frame from the first base. The sample's treatment or condition label, in plain terms: live attenuated yellow fever vaccine strain. At every blood-draw timepoint, two biological replicates of bulk PBMCs were collected. A standard Ficoll-Paque protocol was used to isolate PBMCs from peripheral blood. RNA was extracted with TriZol from bulk PBMCs, CD4 and CD8 fractions, and dextramer-positive and dextramer-negative fractions.

These data come from a study of T cells after yellow fever vaccination (dated by TCRdb to about 2019). With regard to the full study: The SMART-Seq v4 Ultra Low Input RNA kit was used to prepare libraries from fractions with low cell numbers. Bulk TCR alpha and beta repertoires were sequenced longitudinally to track T-cell clones before and after primary and booster YFV17D yellow fever vaccination. Two healthy male donors, one aged 18 to 30 and one aged 30 to 40 years, made up the cohort. Blood was drawn at multiple timepoints before and after primary and secondary immunization, with bulk PBMC replicates and cell subsets isolated. What the study reported, not specific to this receptor: After the booster, most of the clones that had expanded following primary vaccination were detected again (96% of CD4 and 80% to 90% of CD8), which suggests that memory was broadly maintained. Because only two donors were included in the study, the extent to which the findings can be generalized is limited. FACS-sorted repertoires could contain abundant contaminating clonotypes from the bulk population, so computational filtering was required. A small fraction of clonotypes showed up in both the CD4 and CD8 compartments, probably as a result of convergent recombination. Compared with the primary T-cell response, the secondary T-cell response was faster but weaker, reaching its peak on day 5 rather than on day 15.

TCR cDNA was synthesized by 5'RACE template switching, which introduced a universal primer site and unique molecular identifiers. Priming of cDNA synthesis was performed from both the TCR alpha and TCR beta constant segments. Libraries were amplified in two PCR steps, with sample barcodes and sequencing adapters added in the second step. Libraries were sequenced on Illumina HiSeq 2500 (2x100 bp) or NovaSeq (2x150 bp). The published analysis was carried out like this. MIGEC was used to demultiplex reads and collapse the reads into UMI consensus sequences, and MiXCR was used for V(D)J alignment. Using edgeR on replicate PBMC samples, clonotypes were called vaccine-responding if FDR was below 0.01 and the log2 fold change was above 5 up to day 15. Each bulk clonotype received a CD4 or CD8 identity based on whether the sequenced CD4 or CD8 repertoire contained that clonotype at higher abundance. TCRdb trimmed public reads at Q25 via fastp, called clones via MiXCR and kept in-frame beta chains. Entries are consolidated by CDR3 protein sequence, retaining the most common genes and DNA. In this record, the V and J calls reflect TCRdb's handling and not the investigators' own analysis. A total of hundreds of thousands of distinct CDR3 sequences appear in this sample, approximately 8% of them only once. The top ten constitute approximately 15% of the sample.

Sample: PBMCs, taken about 41 days after the first yellow fever vaccination. This TCR was recovered from a man younger than 35 who received the YFV17D yellow fever vaccine. The V and J genes are TRBV6-5 and TRBJ1-1, and 7 junctional nucleotides match TRBD1. Here the CDR3 is given as CASSSGQYAFF. The nucleotides read TGTGCCAGCAGTTCGGGACAGTATGCTTTCTTT.